This T cell receptor (beta chain) emerged from a study of blood T cell repertoires in COVID-19. Study summary: There were acute and convalescent COVID-19 samples, and they came from the United States, Italy and Spain. PBMCs, B-cell-depleted T cells, or T cells provided the cDNA or gDNA that made up the material.

In the authors' workflow: From reference gene primer amplification, estimates of nucleated cell counts were derived. Measured with immunoSEQ multiplex PCR; TCRdb has only the in-frame clones, and not every one. V and J calls and clone size follow that table, whereas D and trimming were derived from the DNA. The sample lists 350,000 or so clones; about 89% were seen once. V was shortened by 0 bases and J by 6 bases, with 6 bases between the two germline ends. This CDR3 spans 13 amino acids. From germline, CDR1 is SGHNT and CDR2 YYREEE (reference sequence). Seattle cases were enrolled at active infection and followed longitudinally.

The receptor was derived from a woman between 25 and 40 years old with COVID-19, enrolled during active disease. Sample: peripheral blood. This rearrangement joins TRBV5-4 to TRBJ2-2; no clear D gene. CDR3 DNA: TGTGCCAGCAGCTTGGGGCTGGCCGGGGAGCTGTTTTTT. Encoded protein: CASSLGLAGELFF.